Below are 30 T cell receptor beta chains sequenced from a single sample in a study of cytomegalovirus exposure and HLA in healthy donors. The PCR made use of 60 Vbeta and 13 Jbeta primers. Repertoires were generated with immunoSEQ multiplex PCR, while TCRdb's copy carries only in-frame clones and drops some. The specimen's table records 150,000 to 200,000 clones. Sequencing input: PBMCs. All receptors derive from a man aged 30-40 years in good health and CMV-seronegative.

The CDR3 region is CASSLGQGVYGEQYF. The CDR3 nucleotides are TGTGCCAGCTCACTTGGACAGGGCGTTTATGGAGAGCAGTACTTC. This chain links TRBV18 with TRBJ2-7, with 8 bases aligning to TRBD1. Germline trimming cut 4 bases from V and 7 bases from J; bases unmatched to any gene: 12. The V gene's germline CDR1 is KGHSH and CDR2 LQKENI. The CDR3 totals 15 residues. The whole variable domain, remainder taken from reference TRBV18 and TRBJ2-7, is NAGVMQNPRHLVRRRGQEARLRCSPMKGHSHVYWYRQLPEEGLKFMVYLQKENIIDESGMPKERFSAEFPKEGPSILRIQQVVRGDSAAYFCASSLGQGVYGEQYFGPGTRLTVT.

This sequence joins TRBV6-5 and TRBJ1-2, with a weak D call TRBD1 (5 bases). The V gene's germline CDR1 is MNHEY and CDR2 SVGAGI. This CDR3 contains 15 residues. The V gene lost 6 bases and the J gene lost 0 bases, with 14 bases spanning the gap. In DNA, the CDR3 is TGTGCCAGCAGAAAAGACAGACCCGCTAACTATGGCTACACCTTC. It encodes CASRKDRPANYGYTF.

Comment on this clone: One end of the junction is discordant with germline, which a read error may explain. The V and J genes are TRBV5-1 and TRBJ1-1; tentatively, D is TRBD1 (5 bases). Per the germline V gene, CDR1 is SGHRS and CDR2 is YFSETQ. This CDR3 comprises 16 residues. CDR3 bases: TGCGCCAGCAGCTTCACCCCGACCGGAGTGGGGACTGAAGCTTCCTTT. This gives the protein CASSFTPTGVGTEASF.

CDR3 sequence (DNA): TGCGCCAGCAGTGATTCCGGACTAGCGGAATCAAACAATGAGCAGTTCTTC. Protein sequence: CASSDSGLAESNNEQFF. The V call is TRBV10-1, the J call TRBJ2-1; 10 nucleotides agree with TRBD2. The CDR3 contains 17 residues. Unmatched junction bases numbered 10, after V lost 3 bases and J lost 5 bases. The germline V gene encodes CDR1 WNHNN and CDR2 SYGVQD (reference sequence).

The V and J genes are TRBV5-6 and TRBJ2-7, with a tentative D call TRBD1 (5 bases). Germline values: CDR1 SGHDT, CDR2 YYEEEE. CDR3 length equals 14 residues. V was pared by 0 bases and J by 6 bases, with 13 bases between. Written as DNA, the CDR3 is TGTGCCAGCAGCTTGGTCGGCAGGGTTTCCGAGCAGTACTTC. Its translation: CASSLVGRVSEQYF.

The chain is built from TRBV2 and TRBJ1-2, with 8 nucleotides matching TRBD1. CDR3 length: 13 amino acids. Germline loops: CDR1 SNHLY, CDR2 FYNNEI. The V segment lost 2 bases and the J segment 5 bases; nucleotides outside the gene matches: 1. CDR3 sequence (DNA): TGTGCCAGCAGTGAAACAGGGGGGTATGGCTACACCTTC. Its translation: CASSETGGYGYTF.

The chain joins TRBV5-1 to TRBJ2-7, with D possibly being TRBD1 (6 bases). The germline V gene has CDR1 SGHRS and CDR2 YFSETQ. The CDR3 consists of 16 residues. V dropped 3 bases and J dropped 2 bases, with 18 bases sitting between them. Here the CDR3 DNA reads TGCGCCAGCAGCTACGACTATACTACAGGGCCCTACGAGCAGTACTTC. It encodes CASSYDYTTGPYEQYF.

This rearrangement joins TRBV28 to TRBJ1-1; no definite D call. The CDR3 has 16 residues. Trimming took off 3 bases at V and 0 bases at J, with 14 bases between the two ends. Germline CDR1 is MDHEN and CDR2 is SYDVKM. The CDR3 sequence is CASSFGSKPMNTEAFF. As DNA, the CDR3 is TGTGCCAGCAGTTTTGGGAGCAAACCCATGAACACTGAAGCTTTCTTT.

The gene calls are TRBV5-1 and TRBJ1-4; no firm D call. CDR3 length: 18 amino acids. V shed 3 bases and J shed 5 bases, with 23 bases lying between them. Per the germline V gene, CDR1 is SGHRS and CDR2 is YFSETQ. The CDR3 DNA follows: TGCGCCAGCAGCTCAGGAACGTCCTACAATATTGGGAATGAAAAACTGTTTTTT. This translates into CASSSGTSYNIGNEKLFF.

The V and J genes are TRBV7-2 and TRBJ1-1; D not certain. The V gene lost 7 bases and the J gene lost 0 bases, with 9 bases spanning the gap. The CDR3 consists of 13 residues. CDR1 SGHTA and CDR2 FQGNSA come from the germline V gene. CDR3 amino acids: CASITGMNTEAFF. As DNA, the CDR3 is TGTGCCAGCATAACGGGGATGAACACTGAAGCTTTCTTT.

The chain combines TRBV9 with TRBJ2-3, with 10 nucleotides matching TRBD1. Germline V gives CDR1 SGDLS, CDR2 YYNGEE. This CDR3 has 16 amino acids. Germline trimming cut 3 bases from V and 2 bases from J; bases unmatched to any gene: 6. The CDR3 reads CASSGQGARDTDTQYF. The CDR3 coding sequence is TGTGCCAGCAGCGGACAGGGGGCGCGAGACACAGATACGCAGTATTTT.

The chain is built from TRBV28 and TRBJ2-7; 9 nucleotides agree with TRBD2. Germline trimming cut 2 bases from V and 2 bases from J; bases unmatched to any gene: 4. This CDR3 is 15 amino acids long. From germline, CDR1 is MDHEN and CDR2 SYDVKM. The CDR3: CASSLIAGGPYEQYF. The CDR3, as DNA: TGTGCCAGCAGTTTAATCGCGGGAGGGCCCTACGAGCAGTACTTC.

The chain combines TRBV27 with TRBJ1-5; perhaps TRBD1 as D (5 bases). V lost 1 base to trimming and J lost 6 bases, with 13 bases between them. The CDR3 is made up of 15 amino acids. Germline V gene data show CDR1 as MNHEY and CDR2 as SMNVEV (reference sequence). The CDR3 coding sequence is TGTGCCAGCAGTTTATATGGGGGGGATAGTCAGCCCCAGCATTTT. Its translation: CASSLYGGDSQPQHF.

The V and J genes are TRBV5-1 and TRBJ2-7; possibly TRBD2 for D (5 bases). The CDR3 has 13 residues. CDR1 and CDR2 from the germline V gene are SGHRS and YFSETQ. The V gene lost 2 bases and the J gene lost 3 bases, with 9 bases spanning the gap. The CDR3 coding sequence is TGCGCCAGCAGCTTAGGACTGAACTACGAGCAGTACTTC. It encodes CASSLGLNYEQYF.

CDR3 DNA: TGCGCCAGCAGTGAGACGCGAAAGGGAGGTAGCAATCAGCCCCAGCATTTT. As protein: CASSETRKGGSNQPQHF. The genes are TRBV10-2 and TRBJ1-5; D gene ambiguous. Germline CDR1 WSHSY, CDR2 SAAADI. The CDR3 runs to 17 residues. Deletions cut 2 bases from V and 0 bases from J, with 14 bases between.

The rearrangement joins TRBV5-6 to TRBJ2-3, with D uncertain. The ends were cut back, 5 bases at V and 2 bases at J, with 15 bases in the middle. Germline V gene lookup returns CDR1 SGHDT and CDR2 YYEEEE. The CDR3 has 15 amino acids. Written as DNA, the CDR3 is TGTGCCAGCAGTCTGGGTGCAGGAAACACAGATACGCAGTATTTT. As protein: CASSLGAGNTDTQYF.

The chain links TRBV10-3 to TRBJ1-1; 9 nucleotides match TRBD1. This CDR3 spans 16 amino acids. Germline CDR1 is ENHRY and CDR2 is SYGVKD. V gave up 6 bases and J gave up 1 base; unmatched junction bases: 9. The CDR3 coding sequence is TGTGCCATCAGATCCGGGACAGGGTTTGCGAACACTGAAGCTTTCTTT. Encoded protein: CAIRSGTGFANTEAFF.

This sequence joins TRBV14 and TRBJ1-4; 7 positions match TRBD1. With V trimmed by 4 bases and J by 8 bases, 10 bases remained unmatched. Germline V gene sequence: CDR1 SGHDN, CDR2 FVKESK. There are 15 residues in the CDR3. The DNA for the CDR3 is TGTGCCAGCAGCCTATACAGGGGCATCTCCGAAAAACTGTTTTTT. This encodes CASSLYRGISEKLFF.

This chain links TRBV19 with TRBJ2-7; the match to TRBD2 covers 10 bases. The V segment lost 5 bases and the J segment 1 base; nucleotides outside the gene matches: 2. This CDR3 contains 14 residues. The germline V gene has CDR1 LNHDA and CDR2 SQIVND (reference sequence). The CDR3 is CASSVLAGSYEQYF. The CDR3 DNA reads TGTGCCAGTAGTGTACTAGCGGGGTCCTACGAGCAGTACTTC.

The chain links TRBV5-1 to TRBJ2-5; 8 bases map to TRBD1. Looked up from germline, CDR1 is SGHRS and CDR2 is YFSETQ. Germline trimming cut 4 bases from V and 1 base from J; bases unmatched to any gene: 9. The CDR3 contains 16 residues. The CDR3 sequence: CASSSLAGTGQETQYF. In DNA form, the CDR3 reads TGCGCCAGCAGCAGCCTGGCCGGGACAGGCCAAGAGACCCAGTACTTC. The full variable domain, rest sourced from reference TRBV5-1 and TRBJ2-5, is KAGVTQTPRYLIKTRGQQVTLSCSPISGHRSVSWYQQTPGQGLQFLFEYFSETQRNKGNFPGRFSGRQFSNSRSEMNVSTLELGDSALYLCASSSLAGTGQETQYFGPGTRLLVL.

The V call is TRBV29-1, the J call TRBJ2-5; the match to TRBD1 covers 8 bases. The V segment lost 7 bases and the J segment 5 bases; nucleotides outside the gene matches: 9. The germline V gene has CDR1 SQVTM and CDR2 ANQGSEA. The CDR3 is made up of 13 amino acids. The CDR3 protein is CSARAGGIETQYF. As DNA, the CDR3 is TGCAGCGCCCGGGCAGGGGGCATCGAGACCCAGTACTTC.

The V call is TRBV5-6, the J call TRBJ1-1, with D perhaps TRBD1 (6 bases). CDR3 length: 19 amino acids. Deletions cut 6 bases from V and 2 bases from J, with 29 bases between. Germline V CDR1 and CDR2: SGHDT, YYEEEE. CDR3 protein: CASTSGVTMAQTANTEAFF. The CDR3 DNA reads TGTGCCAGCACCTCAGGGGTAACAATGGCCCAAACGGCTAACACTGAAGCTTTCTTT.

The chain carries TRBV30 and TRBJ1-2; a weak D match, TRBD1 (5 bases). Per germline, CDR1 GTSNPN and CDR2 SVGIG (reference sequence). This CDR3 has 14 amino acids. The ends were cut back, 3 bases at V and 4 bases at J, with 15 bases in the middle. The CDR3 nucleotides read TGTGCCTGGAGGGGGGGTTTCGACGCCTATGGCTACACCTTC. Translating it yields CAWRGGFDAYGYTF.

The chain has TRBV6-5 and TRBJ2-1; D might be TRBD2 (8 bases). The length of the CDR3 is 15 residues. Germline V gene data show CDR1 as MNHEY and CDR2 as SVGAGI. Trimming removed 6 bases at V and 1 base at J, with 13 bases between. CDR3: CASRLAGQSYNEQFF. As DNA, the CDR3 is TGTGCCAGCAGATTAGCGGGACAGTCCTACAATGAGCAGTTCTTC.

J is TRBJ1-5 and V is TRBV28; D gene unclear. This CDR3 is 19 amino acids long. Trimming cost V 6 bases and J 3 bases, with 27 bases left between them. Germline lookup yields CDR1 MDHEN and CDR2 SYDVKM. The CDR3 spells CASSPGIFRSAGSNQPQHF. Here the CDR3 DNA reads TGTGCCAGCAGCCCCGGGATCTTTAGAAGCGCGGGATCCAATCAGCCCCAGCATTTT.

The rearrangement links TRBV7-3 to TRBJ2-7; 8 bases map to TRBD2. The V gene's germline CDR1 is SGHTA and CDR2 FQGTGA. The CDR3 consists of 15 residues. Losses at the gene ends were 3 bases for V and 2 bases for J; bases not matched to a gene: 6. This chain's CDR3 is CASSFSAGGAYEQYF. DNA of the CDR3: TGTGCCAGCAGCTTTAGCGCGGGAGGTGCCTACGAGCAGTACTTC.

The chain is built from TRBV14 and TRBJ2-2; possibly TRBD1 for D (6 bases). The CDR3 runs 16 residues. Between the trimmed V and J ends, which lost 1 base and 6 bases, there was a span of 15 bases. Germline V gene data show CDR1 as SGHDN and CDR2 as FVKESK. The CDR3, as DNA: TGTGCCAGCAGCCAAGTCGGGGCAGGGGATCCCGGGGAGCTGTTTTTT. Amino acid sequence: CASSQVGAGDPGELFF.

The rearrangement links TRBV7-9 to TRBJ1-5; D remains unclear. Germline values: CDR1 SEHNR, CDR2 FQNEAQ (reference sequence). This CDR3 has 12 residues. The V end was cut by 9 bases, the J end by 5 bases, with 11 bases between. The CDR3 region is CASSTGDQPQHF. The CDR3 DNA is TGTGCCAGTAGCACCGGTGATCAGCCCCAGCATTTT.

The chain has TRBV10-3 and TRBJ2-1, with 7 bases fitting TRBD2. The junction had 10 bases not matched to a gene; V was cut back by 8 bases and J by 3 bases. This CDR3 is 15 amino acids long. From germline, CDR1 is ENHRY and CDR2 SYGVKD. The CDR3 reads CAIGGASGIYNEQFF. CDR3 nucleotides: TGTGCCATCGGTGGGGCTAGCGGAATCTACAATGAGCAGTTCTTC.

This sequence joins TRBV7-3 and TRBJ2-1; TRBD1 aligns across 7 bases. The J segment lost 14 bases and the V segment lost 5 bases, leaving 12 bases of the junction unmatched. Germline loops: CDR1 SGHTA, CDR2 FQGTGA. This CDR3 contains 13 residues. CDR3 in DNA: TGTGCCAGCAGCCCAGCTCTCGGGACAGTTGAGTTCTTC. This encodes CASSPALGTVEFF. Using reference TRBV7-3 and TRBJ2-1 for the parts outside the CDR3, the full variable domain is GAGVSQTPSNKVTEKGKYVELRCDPISGHTALYWYRQSLGQGPEFLIYFQGTGAADDSGLPNDRFFAVRPEGSVSTLKIQRTERGDSAVYLCASSPALGTVEFFGPGTRLTVL.